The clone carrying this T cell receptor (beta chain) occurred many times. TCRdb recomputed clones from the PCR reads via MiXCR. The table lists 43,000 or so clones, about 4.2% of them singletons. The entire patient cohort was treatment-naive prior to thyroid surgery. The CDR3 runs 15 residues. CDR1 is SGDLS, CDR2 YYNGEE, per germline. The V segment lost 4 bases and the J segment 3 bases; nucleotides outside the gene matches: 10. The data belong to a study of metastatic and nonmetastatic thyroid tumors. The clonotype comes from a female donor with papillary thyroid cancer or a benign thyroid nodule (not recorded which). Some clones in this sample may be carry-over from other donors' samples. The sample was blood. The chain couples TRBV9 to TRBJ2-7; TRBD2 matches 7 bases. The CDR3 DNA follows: TGTGCCAGCAGCACCCGAGCGGGAATGGTCTACGAGCAGTACTTC. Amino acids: CASSTRAGMVYEQYF.